These T cell receptor beta chains were read from a single sample in a study of blood T cell repertoires in COVID-19. TCRdb's table, derived via immunoSEQ multiplex PCR, lists solely in-frame clones and lacks some. The sample has more than 250,000 clones, around 88% seen once. The sequencing input was peripheral blood. These receptors all come from a woman aged 45-65 years with acute or convalescent COVID-19. Both conserved end residues are part of each CDR3. The order of the fields is D gene, J gene, V gene, clone size, CDR3 DNA, CDR3 protein. A D gene is named only where the DNA matches it firmly. For some rows the clone size is stated as once, few or many, or as a class when expanded; others skip it.

- TRBJ2-1 TRBV4-1 - TGCGCCAGCAGCCAAGGAGGTAGAGGGGGATTTTCCTACAATGAGCAGTTCTTC CASSQGGRGGFSYNEQFF
- TRBJ2-7 TRBV9 once TGTGCCAGCAGCCCCCCTAGTCGGGGGTCCGAGCAGTACTTC CASSPPSRGSEQYF
TRBD2 TRBJ2-3 TRBV9 - TGTGCCAGCAGCGTAAGGGCGGGAGTGGCAGATACGCAGTATTTT CASSVRAGVADTQYF
TRBD2 TRBJ2-3 TRBV28 once TGTGCCAGCACGCGTCTAGCGGGAGGCACAGATACGCAGTATTTT CASTRLAGGTDTQYF
TRBD1 TRBJ2-7 TRBV27 - TGTGCCAGCAGTCTCATCTACCGGGACAGGGCCAACGAGCAGTACTTC CASSLIYRDRANEQYF
TRBD1 TRBJ1-2 TRBV10-3 - TGTGCCATCAGTGATCAGACAGGGAAGGGCTACACCTTC CAISDQTGKGYTF
TRBD1 TRBJ2-1 TRBV24-1 - TGTGCCACCAGTGATGTGGGACAGGGGAGTCTTTTTTACAATGAGCAGTTCTTC CATSDVGQGSLFYNEQFF
- TRBJ2-1 TRBV28 once TGTGCCAGCAGTACTATCCACTCGGGGACTGACAATGAGCAGTTCTTC CASSTIHSGTDNEQFF
- TRBJ2-7 TRBV19 - TGTGCCAGTAGTATAGGGGAGGCCTACGAGCAGTACTTC CASSIGEAYEQYF
- TRBJ1-1 TRBV24-1 once TGTGCCACCAGTGATTTGCATAACACCCTGAACACTGAAGCTTTCTTT CATSDLHNTLNTEAFF
- TRBJ1-1 TRBV3-1/TRBV3-2 - TGTGCCAGCAGCCCCTGGGGGAGGGCCGCGAACACTGAAGCTTTCTTT CASSPWGRAANTEAFF
TRBD2 TRBJ2-3 TRBV4-2 - TGTGCCAGCAGCCCCGGGACTAGCGGCACAGATACGCAGTATTTT CASSPGTSGTDTQYF
TRBD1 TRBJ1-5 TRBV2 - TGTGCCAGCAGTGGGAGGGACAGCAGTAACGATCAGCCCCAGCATTTT CASSGRDSSNDQPQHF
- TRBJ1-5 TRBV30 - TGTGCCTTATCTAGTCCCGCGGGACCTGCGAGGTTGGCCCAGCATTTT CALSSPAGPARLAQHF
TRBD1 TRBJ1-5 TRBV2 - TGTGCCAGCAGGCCAACACGGACAGGGATCAATCAGCCCCAGCATTTT CASRPTRTGINQPQHF
- TRBJ1-5 TRBV28 - TGTGCCAGCAGTTTACCTCCCTTTGGAGATCAGCCCCAGCATTTT CASSLPPFGDQPQHF
TRBD1 TRBJ2-2 TRBV27 few TGTCCCCGGGACAGGGCCACCGGGGAGCTGTTTTTT CPRDRATGELFF
- TRBJ1-2 TRBV18 - TGTGCCAGCTCACAGACAGCGCCACCCTCTAACTATGGCTACACCTTC CASSQTAPPSNYGYTF
TRBD2 TRBJ2-7 TRBV5-1 - TGCGCCAGCAGCCCATCCGGGGGGACGCCACCCTACGAGCAGTACTTC CASSPSGGTPPYEQYF
- TRBJ2-5 TRBV28 - TGTGCCAGCAGTTTATCGGCAGGCGCCGATTTACAAGAGACCCAGTACTTC CASSLSAGADLQETQYF
TRBD1 TRBJ1-4 TRBV16 once TGTGCCAGCAGCCAATTGGGGGACAGCTCTAATGAAAAACTGTTTTTT CASSQLGDSSNEKLFF
- TRBJ2-4 TRBV1 - TGCACCAGCAGCCAATTCCAGGGTTGTGACATTCAGTACTTC CTSSQFQGCDIQYF
TRBD1 TRBJ1-2 TRBV5-1 - TGCGCCAGCAGCTTGGTTTCAGGGGGCGGTGGCTACACCTTC CASSLVSGGGGYTF
- TRBJ1-4 TRBV6-6 - TGTGCCAGCAGTTCAAAACGTGCAGGGTCTAATGAAAAACTGTTTTTT CASSSKRAGSNEKLFF
TRBD2 TRBJ2-7 TRBV5-1 - TGCGCCAGCAGCTTGGGTCTAGCGGGAGATTACGAGCAGTACTTC CASSLGLAGDYEQYF
- TRBJ2-7 TRBV7-8 - TGTGCCAGCAGCCCCTGGAGCGACGAGCAGTACTTC CASSPWSDEQYF
- TRBJ1-1 TRBV28 - TGTGCCAGCAGTTTAGTCAGAAAGAACACTGAAGCTTTCTTT CASSLVRKNTEAFF
- TRBJ2-2 TRBV27 - TGTGCCAGCAGTTTATCGCGAACCGGGGAGCTGTTTTTT CASSLSRTGELFF
TRBD1 TRBJ1-1 TRBV18 - TGTGCCAGCTCACCACAGACAGGGGACACTGAAGCTTTCTTT CASSPQTGDTEAFF
- TRBJ2-1 TRBV7-3 once TGTGCCAGCAGCTTCGGAAGGGGAGGAAACAATGAGCAGTTCTTC CASSFGRGGNNEQFF
- TRBJ2-7 TRBV14 - TGTGCCAGCAGCCAAGATCTAGGGAGCTCCTACGAGCAGTACTTC CASSQDLGSSYEQYF
TRBD1 TRBJ2-7 TRBV5-6 - TGTGCCAGCAGCTTGTGGGTGGGGACAGGAGTATACGAGCAGTACTTC CASSLWVGTGVYEQYF
TRBD1 TRBJ1-3 TRBV28 - TGTGCCAGCAGTCCAGGGGGCTCTGGAAACACCATATATTTT CASSPGGSGNTIYF
- TRBJ1-2 TRBV30 - TGTGCCTGGAGTGTATTTGGGCTCTATGGCTACACCTTC CAWSVFGLYGYTF
TRBD1 TRBJ1-6 TRBV3-1/TRBV3-2 - TGTGCCAGCAGCCCACAGGGGAATTATAATTCACCCCTCCACTTT CASSPQGNYNSPLHF
TRBD1 TRBJ2-5 TRBV7-9 - TGTGCCAGCAGTCAGGACAGGGGAGGAGAGACCCAGTACTTC CASSQDRGGETQYF
TRBD2 TRBJ2-3 TRBV28 - TGTGCCAGCAGTACACTTTTATCGGGTAGCGGGAGTCCCACAGATACGCAGTATTTT CASSTLLSGSGSPTDTQYF
- TRBJ1-2 TRBV28 once TGTGCCAGCAGCAGTCCGGACAGTAGGGACACCTTC CASSSPDSRDTF
- TRBJ1-2 TRBV29-1 - TGCAGTGGAGATGGCTACACCTTC CSGDGYTF
- TRBJ2-4 TRBV28 - TGTGCCAGCAGTTTATCCCTCTCCGGGGTACTAGCCAAAAACATTCAGTACTTC CASSLSLSGVLAKNIQYF
TRBD2 TRBJ2-2 TRBV7-8 - TGTGCCAGCAGCCCTCAGGGAGGGAGAATCGGCGGGGAGCTGTTTTTT CASSPQGGRIGGELFF
- TRBJ2-2 TRBV7-9 - TGTGCCAGCAGGGAAGGGGACTTCACCGGGGAGCTGTTTTTT CASREGDFTGELFF
TRBD2 TRBJ2-7 TRBV7-6 once TGTGCCAGCATGCGTTCTGACGGGGAGGGATCCTACGAGCAGTACTTC CASMRSDGEGSYEQYF
TRBD2 TRBJ2-3 TRBV3-1/TRBV3-2 - TGTGCCAGCAGCCAGATAGGGTACGGGGGAGGGGATACGCAGTATTTT CASSQIGYGGGDTQYF
TRBD1 TRBJ2-2 TRBV5-1 - TGCGCCAGCAGCTTAGGGGACAGCTGGGTCACCGGGGAGCTGTTTTTT CASSLGDSWVTGELFF
TRBD2 TRBJ2-5 TRBV5-1 - TGCGCCAGCAGCTTGGGGCTAGCGGGAGCTGGGGGCCAAGAGACCCAGTACTTC CASSLGLAGAGGQETQYF
- TRBJ1-5 TRBV5-1 few TGCGCCAGCAGCGAACATGGACAGCCCAATCAGCCCCAGCATTTT CASSEHGQPNQPQHF
- TRBJ1-2 TRBV6-5 - TGTGCCAGCAGACCCCAGGGTATTTATGGCTACACCTTC CASRPQGIYGYTF
- TRBJ2-1 TRBV5-8 - TGTGCCAGCAGCTTCAGGACATATTACAATGAGCAGTTCTTC CASSFRTYYNEQFF
- TRBJ2-5 TRBV21-1 - TGTGCCAGCAGCAAAGCGGAGGTACAGGAGACCCAGTACTTC CASSKAEVQETQYF